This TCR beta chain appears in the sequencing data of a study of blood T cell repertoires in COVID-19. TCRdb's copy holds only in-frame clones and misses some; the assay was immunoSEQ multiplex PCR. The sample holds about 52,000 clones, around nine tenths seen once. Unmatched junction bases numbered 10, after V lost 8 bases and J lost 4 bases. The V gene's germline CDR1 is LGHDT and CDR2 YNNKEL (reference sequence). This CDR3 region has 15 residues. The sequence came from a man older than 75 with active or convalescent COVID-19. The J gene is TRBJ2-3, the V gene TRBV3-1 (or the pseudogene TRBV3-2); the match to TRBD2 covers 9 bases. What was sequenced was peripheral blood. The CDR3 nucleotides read TGTGCCAGCCAATTCGGAGCGGGGGGACCAGATACGCAGTATTTT. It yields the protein CASQFGAGGPDTQYF.